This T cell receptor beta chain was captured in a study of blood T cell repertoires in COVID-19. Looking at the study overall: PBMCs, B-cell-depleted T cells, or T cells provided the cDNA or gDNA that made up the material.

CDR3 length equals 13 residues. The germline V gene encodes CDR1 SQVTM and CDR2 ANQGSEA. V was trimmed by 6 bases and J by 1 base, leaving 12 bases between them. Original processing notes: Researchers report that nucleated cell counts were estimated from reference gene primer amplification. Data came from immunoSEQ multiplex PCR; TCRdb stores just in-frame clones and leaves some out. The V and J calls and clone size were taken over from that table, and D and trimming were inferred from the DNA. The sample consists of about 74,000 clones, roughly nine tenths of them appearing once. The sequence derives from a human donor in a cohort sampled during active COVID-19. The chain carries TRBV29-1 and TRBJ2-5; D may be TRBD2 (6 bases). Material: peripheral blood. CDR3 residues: CSVRDSGQETQYF. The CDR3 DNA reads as TGCAGCGTGCGGGACTCGGGCCAAGAGACCCAGTACTTC.